This record concerns one T cell receptor (beta chain) sequence. Its antigen remains unidentified. Base qualities are missing; no much larger clone stands one base away. These data are taken from a study of blood T cell repertoires in COVID-19 (dated by TCRdb to 2018 to 2020). The study in broad terms: Samples covering the acute and convalescent phases of COVID-19 were provided by collaborators in the United States, Italy and Spain. The repertoires were released in a freely available public database meant as a resource for research on the immune response to SARS-CoV-2. HLA class I and class II types, where available, came from metadata supplied by the sample provider rather than from assay-based typing. The prospective study material was composed of cDNA or gDNA derived from T cells, B-cell-depleted T cells, or PBMCs. Deeply sampled blood TCRbeta repertoires from subjects exposed to, actively infected with, or recovered from COVID-19 were included in the dataset. A de-identified subject ID, COVID-19 status, age in years and sex were almost always included in the sample metadata. The samples were drawn from the first 160 participants of the ongoing ImmuneRACE study and from roughly 1,300 subjects provided by 6 global collaborators. The research as a whole found: How much clinical and demographic metadata was included differed by source and by participant, and the metadata was provided uncurated.

Each collaborating institution followed its own protocols to collect whole blood in K2EDTA tubes. Collaborator samples were shipped for TCRbeta analysis as frozen whole blood, isolated PBMCs, or DNA extracted from either sample type. TCRbeta CDR3 regions were amplified from genomic DNA by means of the immunoSEQ Assay, a bias-controlled multiplex PCR. As for how the authors treated the data: The number of nucleated cells in each sample was estimated from the amplification of reference gene primers within the assay. To quantify the absolute abundance of each unique TCRbeta CDR3 rearrangement, sequence reads were collapsed and filtered. Productive Simpson clonality was computed per sample as the square root of Simpson's diversity index over productive rearrangements. TCRdb re-hosts the immuneACCESS table, in-frame sequences only. Its copies lack some clones; in the studies checked, an unresolved V gene accounts for under half of them, and the cause for the rest is not known. The V and J calls and the clone size are those of that table, but D and trimming were determined from the DNA. For this sample there are about 170,000 clones; roughly 70% appear just once. The ten largest account for less than 3% of the sample.

The source of this sequence is a woman older than 75 with acute or convalescent COVID-19. The sequencing input was peripheral blood.

The CDR3 region has the sequence CASSFQGPMNTEAFF. DNA sequence: TGCGCCAGCAGCTTTCAGGGCCCTATGAACACTGAAGCTTTCTTT. The chain is assembled from TRBV5-1 and TRBJ1-1; the D segment could be TRBD1, given 5 matching bases. From the cysteine through the phenylalanine, the CDR3 covers 15 amino acids. Just CDR3 DNA is preserved here, 45 bases in frame from base 1. V is reduced by 2 bases and J by 0 bases, leaving a spacing of 11 bases between them. Reading the germline V gene gives CDR1 SGHRS and CDR2 YFSETQ.